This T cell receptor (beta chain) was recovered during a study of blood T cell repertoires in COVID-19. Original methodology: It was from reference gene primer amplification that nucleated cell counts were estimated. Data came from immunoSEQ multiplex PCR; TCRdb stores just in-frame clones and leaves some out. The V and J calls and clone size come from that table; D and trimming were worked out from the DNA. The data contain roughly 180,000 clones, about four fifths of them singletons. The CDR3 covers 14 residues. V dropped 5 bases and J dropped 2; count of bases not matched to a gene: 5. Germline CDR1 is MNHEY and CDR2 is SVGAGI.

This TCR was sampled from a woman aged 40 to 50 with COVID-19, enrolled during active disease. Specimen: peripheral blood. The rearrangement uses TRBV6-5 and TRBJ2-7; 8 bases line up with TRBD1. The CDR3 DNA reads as TGTGCCAGCAGTCCATCAGGGGGCCCCTACGAGCAGTACTTC. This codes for CASSPSGGPYEQYF.